The TCR beta chain under discussion was sequenced for a study of cytomegalovirus exposure and HLA in healthy donors. Germline V gene sequence: CDR1 SGHTS, CDR2 YDEGEE. The CDR3 extends over 15 amino acids. V shed 0 bases and J shed 7 bases, with 13 bases lying between them. The donors were part of the approximately 120-subject validation cohort, which stood apart from the 666-subject first cohort. The study's findings and limits: With high specificity and sensitivity, the classifier reportedly diagnosed cytomegalovirus status.

Method: immunoSEQ multiplex PCR; TCRdb's copy keeps in-frame clones and lacks some. The table has roughly 250,000 clones, 75% to 90% seen once. About this clone itself: Its antigen is not known.

The sequence derives from a woman aged 25 to 39 in good health and CMV-seropositive. The chain has TRBV5-8 and TRBJ1-4; a possible D gene is TRBD1 (5 bases). The sequenced sample was PBMCs. This chain's CDR3 is CASSLASGQSEKLFF. Written as DNA, the CDR3 is TGTGCCAGCAGCTTGGCCTCAGGGCAGAGTGAAAAACTGTTTTTT.